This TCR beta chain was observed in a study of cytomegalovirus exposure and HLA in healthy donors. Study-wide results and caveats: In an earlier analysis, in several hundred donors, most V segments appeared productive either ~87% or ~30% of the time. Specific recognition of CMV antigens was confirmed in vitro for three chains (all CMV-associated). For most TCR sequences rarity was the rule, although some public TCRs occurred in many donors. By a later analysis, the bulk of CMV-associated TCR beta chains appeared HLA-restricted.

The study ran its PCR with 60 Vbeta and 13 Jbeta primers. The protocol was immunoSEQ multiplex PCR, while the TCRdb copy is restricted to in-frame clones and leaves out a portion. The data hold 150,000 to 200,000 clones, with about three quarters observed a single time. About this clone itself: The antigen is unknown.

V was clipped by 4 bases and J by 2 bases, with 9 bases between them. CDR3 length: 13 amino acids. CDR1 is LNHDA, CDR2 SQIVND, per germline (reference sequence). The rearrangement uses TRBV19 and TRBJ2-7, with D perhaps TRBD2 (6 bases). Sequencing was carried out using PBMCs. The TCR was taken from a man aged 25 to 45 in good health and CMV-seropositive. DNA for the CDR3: TGTGCCAGTAGTAGGGGACTTCCCTACGAGCAGTACTTC. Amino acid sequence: CASSRGLPYEQYF.